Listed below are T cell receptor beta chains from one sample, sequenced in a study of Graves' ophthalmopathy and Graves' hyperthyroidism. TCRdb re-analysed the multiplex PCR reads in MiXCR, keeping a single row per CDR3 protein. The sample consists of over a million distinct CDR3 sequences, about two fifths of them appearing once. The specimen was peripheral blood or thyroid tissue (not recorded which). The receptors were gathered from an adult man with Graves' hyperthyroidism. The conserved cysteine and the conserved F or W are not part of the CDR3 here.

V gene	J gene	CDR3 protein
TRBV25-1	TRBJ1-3	ASSEYGPGEGLSGNTIY
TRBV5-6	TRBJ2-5	ASSLFGDEETQY
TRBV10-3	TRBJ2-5	AISALAGETQY
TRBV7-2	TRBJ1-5	ASSLDPNQPQH
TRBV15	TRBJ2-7	ATSRKLAGGGHEQY
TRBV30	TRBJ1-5	AWSGGQPNQPQH
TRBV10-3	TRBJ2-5	AITSDGETQY
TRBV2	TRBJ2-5	ASSDGTASKGETQY
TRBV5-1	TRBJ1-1	ASALGEPNTEAF
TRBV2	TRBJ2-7	ASSGDLVLEQY
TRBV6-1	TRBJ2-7	ASSERF
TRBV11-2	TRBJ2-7	ASRPNRFTYEQY
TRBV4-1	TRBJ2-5	ASSQRTSEQETQY
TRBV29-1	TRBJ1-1	SVERQGRTEAF
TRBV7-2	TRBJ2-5	ASSHGDRPETQY
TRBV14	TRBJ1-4	ASSQGKVMSVEKLF
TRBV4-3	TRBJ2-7	ASSQEREWNEQY
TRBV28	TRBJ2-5	ASSPGGMTGETQY
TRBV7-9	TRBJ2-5	ASTRTGLETQY
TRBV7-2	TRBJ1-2	ASSLAYRGTYGYT
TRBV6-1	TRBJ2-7	ASSEPGRSSYEQY
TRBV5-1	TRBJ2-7	ASSSHPGQDYEQY
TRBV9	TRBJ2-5	ASSVDMGLGETQY
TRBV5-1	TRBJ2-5	ASSLEDSEETQY
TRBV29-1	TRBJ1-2	SVVTGDYGYT
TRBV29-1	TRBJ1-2	SYSRGSNYGYT
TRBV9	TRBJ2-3	ASSVGSGTSTDTQY
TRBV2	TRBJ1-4	ASSKGVGGSVDEKLF
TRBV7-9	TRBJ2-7	ASSLSSGLDYEQY
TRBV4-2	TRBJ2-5	ASSQDEGQGEETQY
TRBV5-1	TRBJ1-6	ASSLDGTPGSPLH
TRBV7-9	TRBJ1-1	ASSLGRQAAF
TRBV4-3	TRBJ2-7	ASSQDSGETAYEQY
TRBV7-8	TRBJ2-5	ATSSGSPETQY
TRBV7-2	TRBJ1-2	ASSLGVAGSSYGYT
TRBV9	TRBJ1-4	ASSVDGARGEKLF